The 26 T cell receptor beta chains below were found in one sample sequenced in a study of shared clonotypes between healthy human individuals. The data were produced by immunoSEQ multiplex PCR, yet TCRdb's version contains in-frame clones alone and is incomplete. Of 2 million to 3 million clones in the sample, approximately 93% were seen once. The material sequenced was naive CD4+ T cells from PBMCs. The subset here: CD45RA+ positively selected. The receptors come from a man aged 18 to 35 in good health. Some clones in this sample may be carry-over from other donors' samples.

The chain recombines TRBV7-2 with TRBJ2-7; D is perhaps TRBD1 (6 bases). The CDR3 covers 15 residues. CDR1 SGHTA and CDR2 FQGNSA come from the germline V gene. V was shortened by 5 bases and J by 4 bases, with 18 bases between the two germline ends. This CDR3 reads CASSRGQPQIYEQYF. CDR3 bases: TGTGCCAGCAGCAGAGGACAGCCTCAAATTTACGAGCAGTACTTC.

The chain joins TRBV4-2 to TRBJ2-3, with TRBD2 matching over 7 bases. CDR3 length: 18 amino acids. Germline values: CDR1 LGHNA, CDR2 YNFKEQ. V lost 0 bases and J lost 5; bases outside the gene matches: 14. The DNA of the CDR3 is TGTGCCAGCAGCCAAGATTGGCTAGCGGTCCTACGGGGAGATACGCAGTATTTT. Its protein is CASSQDWLAVLRGDTQYF.

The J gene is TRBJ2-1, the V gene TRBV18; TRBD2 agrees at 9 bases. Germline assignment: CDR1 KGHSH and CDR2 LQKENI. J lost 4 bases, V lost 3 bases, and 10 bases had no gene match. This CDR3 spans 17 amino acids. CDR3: CASSPLTTSGSYNEQFF. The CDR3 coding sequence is TGTGCCAGCTCACCTCTGACGACTAGCGGATCTTACAATGAGCAGTTCTTC. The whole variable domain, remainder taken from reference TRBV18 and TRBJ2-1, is NAGVMQNPRHLVRRRGQEARLRCSPMKGHSHVYWYRQLPEEGLKFMVYLQKENIIDESGMPKERFSAEFPKEGPSILRIQQVVRGDSAAYFCASSPLTTSGSYNEQFFGPGTRLTVL.

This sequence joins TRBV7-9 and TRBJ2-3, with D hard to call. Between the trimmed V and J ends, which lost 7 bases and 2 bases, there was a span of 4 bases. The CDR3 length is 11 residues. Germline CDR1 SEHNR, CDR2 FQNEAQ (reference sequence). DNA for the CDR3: TGTGCCAGCACCTACACAGATACGCAGTATTTT. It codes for CASTYTDTQYF.

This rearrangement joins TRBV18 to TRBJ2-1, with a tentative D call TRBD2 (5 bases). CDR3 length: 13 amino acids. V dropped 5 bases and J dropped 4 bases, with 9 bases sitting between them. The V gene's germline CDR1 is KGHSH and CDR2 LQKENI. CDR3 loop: CASSSEGYNEQFF. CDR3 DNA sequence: TGTGCCAGCTCATCCGAGGGTTACAATGAGCAGTTCTTC.

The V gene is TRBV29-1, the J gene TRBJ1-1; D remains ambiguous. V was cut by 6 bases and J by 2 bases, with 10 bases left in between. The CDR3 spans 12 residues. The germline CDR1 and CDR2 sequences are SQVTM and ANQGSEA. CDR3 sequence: CSVLRGNTEAFF. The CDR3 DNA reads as TGCAGCGTCCTCCGGGGTAACACTGAAGCTTTCTTT.

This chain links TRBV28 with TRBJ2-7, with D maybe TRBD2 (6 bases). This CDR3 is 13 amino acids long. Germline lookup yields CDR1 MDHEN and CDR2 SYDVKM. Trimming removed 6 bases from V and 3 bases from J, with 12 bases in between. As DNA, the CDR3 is TGTGCCAGCAGGACGGGAGTCAACTACGAGCAGTACTTC. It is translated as CASRTGVNYEQYF.

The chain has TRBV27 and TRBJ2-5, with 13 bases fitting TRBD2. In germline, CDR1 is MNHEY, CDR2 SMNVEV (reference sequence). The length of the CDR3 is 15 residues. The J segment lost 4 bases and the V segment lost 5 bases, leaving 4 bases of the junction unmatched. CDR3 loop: CASSPWTSGRETQYF. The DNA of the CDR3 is TGTGCCAGCAGTCCCTGGACTAGCGGGAGAGAGACCCAGTACTTC.

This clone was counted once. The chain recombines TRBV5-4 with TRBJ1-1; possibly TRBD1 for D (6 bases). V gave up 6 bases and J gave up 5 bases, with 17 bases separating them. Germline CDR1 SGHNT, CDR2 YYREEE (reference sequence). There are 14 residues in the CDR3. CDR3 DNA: TGTGCCAGCATCCTGGACAGAGGTAGGACTGAAGCTTTCTTT. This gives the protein CASILDRGRTEAFF.

The CDR3 sequence is CASIAFFGLYQPQHF. The DNA of the CDR3 is TGTGCCAGCATTGCGTTTTTCGGTCTCTATCAGCCCCAGCATTTT. V and J are TRBV28 and TRBJ1-5; the D is unclear. Trimming removed 7 bases from V and 5 bases from J, with 18 bases in between. CDR3 length: 15 residues. Germline CDR1 MDHEN, CDR2 SYDVKM.

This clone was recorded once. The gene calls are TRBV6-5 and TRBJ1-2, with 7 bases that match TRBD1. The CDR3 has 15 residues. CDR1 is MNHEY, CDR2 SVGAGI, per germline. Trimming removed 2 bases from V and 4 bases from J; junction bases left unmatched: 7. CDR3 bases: TGTGCCAGCAGTTACCTCAGGGGGTCCCTCTATGGCTACACCTTC. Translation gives CASSYLRGSLYGYTF.

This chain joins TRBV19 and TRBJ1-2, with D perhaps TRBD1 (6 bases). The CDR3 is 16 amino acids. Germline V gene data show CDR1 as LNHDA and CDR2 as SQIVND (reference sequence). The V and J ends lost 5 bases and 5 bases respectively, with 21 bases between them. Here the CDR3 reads CASSPWPTGPQYGYTF. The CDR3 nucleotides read TGTGCCAGTAGTCCATGGCCGACAGGCCCTCAATATGGCTACACCTTC.

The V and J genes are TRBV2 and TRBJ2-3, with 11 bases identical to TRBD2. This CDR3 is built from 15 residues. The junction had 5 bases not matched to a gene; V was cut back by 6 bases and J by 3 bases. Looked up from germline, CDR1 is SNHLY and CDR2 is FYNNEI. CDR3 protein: CASRVLAGVTDTQYF. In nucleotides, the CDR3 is TGTGCCAGCAGAGTACTAGCGGGAGTTACAGATACGCAGTATTTT.

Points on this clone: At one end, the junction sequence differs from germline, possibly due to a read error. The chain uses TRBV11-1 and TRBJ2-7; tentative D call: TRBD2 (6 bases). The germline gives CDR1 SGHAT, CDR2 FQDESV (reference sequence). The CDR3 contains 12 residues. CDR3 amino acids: CASSPWRGRLTF. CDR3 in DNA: TGTGCCAGCAGCCCTTGGAGGGGCAGATTGACCTTC.

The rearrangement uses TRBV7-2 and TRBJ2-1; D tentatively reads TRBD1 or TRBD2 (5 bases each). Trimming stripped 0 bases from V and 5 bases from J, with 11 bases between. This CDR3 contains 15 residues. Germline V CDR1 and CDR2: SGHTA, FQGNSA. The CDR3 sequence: CASSLAIGTNNEQFF. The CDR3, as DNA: TGTGCCAGCAGCTTAGCGATTGGGACGAACAATGAGCAGTTCTTC.

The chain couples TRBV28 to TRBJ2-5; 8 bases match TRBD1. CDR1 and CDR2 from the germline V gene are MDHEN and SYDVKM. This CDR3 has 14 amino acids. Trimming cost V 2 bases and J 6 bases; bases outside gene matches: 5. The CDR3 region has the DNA TGTGCCAGCAGTTTAGAGCAGGGGGCCAAGACCCAGTACTTC. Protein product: CASSLEQGAKTQYF.

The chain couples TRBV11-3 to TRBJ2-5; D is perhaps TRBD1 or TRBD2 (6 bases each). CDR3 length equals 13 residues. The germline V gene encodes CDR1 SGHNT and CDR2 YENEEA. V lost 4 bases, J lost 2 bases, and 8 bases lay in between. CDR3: CASSSGAQETQYF. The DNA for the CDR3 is TGTGCCAGCAGCTCGGGGGCACAAGAGACCCAGTACTTC.

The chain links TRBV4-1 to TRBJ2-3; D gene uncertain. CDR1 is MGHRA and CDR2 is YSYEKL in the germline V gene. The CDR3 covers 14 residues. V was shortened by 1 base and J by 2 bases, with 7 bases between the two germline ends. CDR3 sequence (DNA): TGCGCCAGCAGCCAAGTGTTCTACACAGATACGCAGTATTTT. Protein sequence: CASSQVFYTDTQYF.

The CDR3, as DNA: TGTGCCAGCAGTTTATCAGGGGCCCTCTATGGCTACACCTTC. Translated, it gives CASSLSGALYGYTF. The rearrangement joins TRBV28 to TRBJ1-2, with D tentatively TRBD1 (6 bases). Germline V gives CDR1 MDHEN, CDR2 SYDVKM. The CDR3 contains 14 residues. The V end lost 1 base, the J end lost 4 bases, and 10 bases lay between the germline ends.

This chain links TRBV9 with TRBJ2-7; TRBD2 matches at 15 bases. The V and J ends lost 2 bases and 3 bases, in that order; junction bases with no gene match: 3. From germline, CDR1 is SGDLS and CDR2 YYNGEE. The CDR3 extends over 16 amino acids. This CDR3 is CASSVGTSGRIYEQYF. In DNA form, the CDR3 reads TGTGCCAGCAGCGTGGGGACTAGCGGGAGGATCTACGAGCAGTACTTC.

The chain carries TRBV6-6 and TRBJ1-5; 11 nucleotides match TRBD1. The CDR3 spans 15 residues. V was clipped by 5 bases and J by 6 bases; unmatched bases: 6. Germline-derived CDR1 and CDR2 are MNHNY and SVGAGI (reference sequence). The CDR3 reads CASSTGQGAGQPQHF. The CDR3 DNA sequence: TGTGCCAGCAGTACCGGACAGGGGGCAGGTCAGCCCCAGCATTTT.

CDR3 sequence: CAWSHTGELFF. The CDR3 nucleotides read TGTGCCTGGAGTCATACCGGGGAGCTGTTTTTT. This chain connects TRBV30 to TRBJ2-2, with D unclear. This CDR3 spans 11 amino acids. Germline V lookup: CDR1 GTSNPN, CDR2 SVGIG (reference sequence). Trimming pared 2 bases from V and 5 bases from J, leaving 3 bases between.

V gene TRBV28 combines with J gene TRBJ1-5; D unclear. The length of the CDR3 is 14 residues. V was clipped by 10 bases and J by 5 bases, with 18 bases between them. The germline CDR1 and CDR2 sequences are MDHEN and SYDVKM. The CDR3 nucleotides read TGTGCCACCGAGGGCCACCATATTGATCAGCCCCAGCATTTT. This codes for CATEGHHIDQPQHF.

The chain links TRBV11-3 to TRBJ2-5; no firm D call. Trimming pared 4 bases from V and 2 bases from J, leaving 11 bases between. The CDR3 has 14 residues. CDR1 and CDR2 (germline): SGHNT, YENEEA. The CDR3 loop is CASSSRAEQETQYF. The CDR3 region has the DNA TGTGCCAGCAGCTCCCGGGCCGAGCAAGAGACCCAGTACTTC.

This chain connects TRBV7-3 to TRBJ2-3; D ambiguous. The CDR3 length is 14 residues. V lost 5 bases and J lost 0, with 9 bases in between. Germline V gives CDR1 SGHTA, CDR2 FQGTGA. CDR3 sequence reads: CASSPKTSTDTQYF. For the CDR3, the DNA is TGTGCCAGCAGCCCCAAGACTAGCACAGATACGCAGTATTTT.

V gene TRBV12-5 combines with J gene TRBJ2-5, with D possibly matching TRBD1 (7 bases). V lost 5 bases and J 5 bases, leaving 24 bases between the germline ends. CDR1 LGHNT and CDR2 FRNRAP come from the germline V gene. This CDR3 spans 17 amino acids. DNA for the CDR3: TGTGCTAGTGGTAGAGGAGGGGGCGCTTTGAGTTGGGAGACCCAGTACTTC. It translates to CASGRGGGALSWETQYF. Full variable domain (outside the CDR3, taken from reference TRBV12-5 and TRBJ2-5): DARVTQTPRHKVTEMGQEVTMRCQPILGHNTVFWYRQTMMQGLELLAYFRNRAPLDDSGMPKDRFSAEMPDATLATLKIQPSEPRDSAVYFCASGRGGGALSWETQYFGPGTRLLVL.